This T cell receptor beta chain is from a study of cytomegalovirus exposure and HLA in healthy donors. Both 60 Vbeta primers and 13 Jbeta primers went into the PCR. Sequenced by immunoSEQ multiplex PCR; TCRdb stores in-frame clones only, minus some. The repertoire has around 140,000 clones, approximately 79% of them found once; the top ten carry around 4.2%. Findings and caveats of the study: Reports described diagnosis of cytomegalovirus status by the classifier as highly specific and sensitive. The number of N-insertions in an Asian-associated ancestry cluster was reportedly below the roughly 660-donor mean in a later analysis. A later look showed TCR association rates differing by HLA locus, highest for DRB1 and lowest for HLA-C.

CDR3 size: 20 residues. V lost 1 base to trimming and J lost 3 bases; unmatched junction nucleotides: 8. Germline V gene sequence: CDR1 LNHNV, CDR2 YYDKDF (reference sequence). This clone came up a few times. Its antigen is not known. The specimen was PBMCs. The sequence derives from a man in his forties or fifties in good health and CMV-seropositive. This chain connects TRBV15 to TRBJ2-2; 16 nucleotides match TRBD2. CDR3: CATSRVGTSGRASYTGELFF. Written as DNA, the CDR3 is TGTGCCACCAGCAGAGTGGGGACTAGCGGGAGGGCATCGTACACCGGGGAGCTGTTTTTT.